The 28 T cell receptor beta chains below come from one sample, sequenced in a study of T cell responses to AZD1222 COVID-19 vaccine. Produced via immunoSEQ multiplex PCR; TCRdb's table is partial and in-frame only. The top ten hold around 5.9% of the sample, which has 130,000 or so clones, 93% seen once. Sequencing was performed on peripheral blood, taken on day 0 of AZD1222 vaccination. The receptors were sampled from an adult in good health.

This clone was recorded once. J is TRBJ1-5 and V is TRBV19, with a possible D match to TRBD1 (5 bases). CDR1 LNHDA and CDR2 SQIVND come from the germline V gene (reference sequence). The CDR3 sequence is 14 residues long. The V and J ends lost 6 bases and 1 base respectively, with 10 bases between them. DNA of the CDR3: TGTGCCAGTAGGGAAGGGACCAGCAATCAGCCCCAGCATTTT. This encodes CASREGTSNQPQHF.

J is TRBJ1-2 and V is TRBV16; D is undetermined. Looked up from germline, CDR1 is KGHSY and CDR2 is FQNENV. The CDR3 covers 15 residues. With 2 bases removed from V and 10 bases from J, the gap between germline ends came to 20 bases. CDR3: CASSQGNRAFNTYTF. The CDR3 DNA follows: TGTGCCAGCAGCCAAGGAAACAGAGCCTTCAATACCTACACCTTC.

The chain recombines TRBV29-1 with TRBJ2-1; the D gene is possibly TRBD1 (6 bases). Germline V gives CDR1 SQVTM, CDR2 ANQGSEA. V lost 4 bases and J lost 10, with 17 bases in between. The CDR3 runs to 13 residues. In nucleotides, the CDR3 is TGCAGCGTTGTTTACAGGGAATGGGGGGAGCAGTTCTTC. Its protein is CSVVYREWGEQFF.

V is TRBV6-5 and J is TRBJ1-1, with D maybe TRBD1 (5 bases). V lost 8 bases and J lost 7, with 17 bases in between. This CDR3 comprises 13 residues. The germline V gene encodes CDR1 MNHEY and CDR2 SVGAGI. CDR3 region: CASVSGQLLEAFF. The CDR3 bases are TGTGCCAGCGTTTCGGGGCAGCTACTTGAAGCTTTCTTT.

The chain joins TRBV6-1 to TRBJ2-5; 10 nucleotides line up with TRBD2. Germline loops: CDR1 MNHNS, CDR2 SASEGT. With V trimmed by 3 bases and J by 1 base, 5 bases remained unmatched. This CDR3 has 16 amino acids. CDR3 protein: CASSELAGGPQETQYF. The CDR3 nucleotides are TGTGCCAGCAGTGAGTTAGCGGGGGGACCCCAAGAGACCCAGTACTTC.

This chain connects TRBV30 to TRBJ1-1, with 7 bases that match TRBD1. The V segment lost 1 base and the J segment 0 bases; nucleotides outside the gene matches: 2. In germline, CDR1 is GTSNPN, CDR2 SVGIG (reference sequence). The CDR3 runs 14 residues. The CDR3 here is CAWSEDRMNTEAFF. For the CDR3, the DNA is TGTGCCTGGAGTGAGGACAGGATGAACACTGAAGCTTTCTTT. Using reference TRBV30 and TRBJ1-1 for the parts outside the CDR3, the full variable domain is SQTIHQWPATLVQPVGSPLSLECTVEGTSNPNLYWYRQAAGRGLQLLFYSVGIGQISSEVPQNLSASRPQDRQFILSSKKLLLSDSGFYLCAWSEDRMNTEAFFGQGTRLTVV.

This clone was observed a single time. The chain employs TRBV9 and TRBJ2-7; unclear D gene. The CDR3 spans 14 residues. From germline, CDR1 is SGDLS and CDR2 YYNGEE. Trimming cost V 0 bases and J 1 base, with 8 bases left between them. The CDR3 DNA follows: TGTGCCAGCAGCGTAGGGTGGGTGTCCTACGAGCAGTACTTC. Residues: CASSVGWVSYEQYF.

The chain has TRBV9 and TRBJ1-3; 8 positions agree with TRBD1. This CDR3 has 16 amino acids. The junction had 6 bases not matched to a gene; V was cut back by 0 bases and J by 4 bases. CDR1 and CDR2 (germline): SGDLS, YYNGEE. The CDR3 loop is CASSVEIRGQGNTIYF. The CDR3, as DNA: TGTGCCAGCAGCGTAGAGATCAGGGGGCAAGGAAACACCATATATTTT.

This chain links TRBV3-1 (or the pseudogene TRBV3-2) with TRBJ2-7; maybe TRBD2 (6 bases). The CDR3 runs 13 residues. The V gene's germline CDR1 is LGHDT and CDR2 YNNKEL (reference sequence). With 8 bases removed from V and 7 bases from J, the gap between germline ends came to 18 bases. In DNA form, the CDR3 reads TGTGCCAGCGATTTCTCGGGAGCTGGGGAGCAGTACTTC. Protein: CASDFSGAGEQYF.

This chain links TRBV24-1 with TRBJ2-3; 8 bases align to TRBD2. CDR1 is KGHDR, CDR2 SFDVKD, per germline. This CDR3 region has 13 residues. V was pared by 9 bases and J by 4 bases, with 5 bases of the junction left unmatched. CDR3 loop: CATASGSADTQYF. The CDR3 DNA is TGTGCCACCGCGAGCGGGAGTGCAGATACGCAGTATTTT.

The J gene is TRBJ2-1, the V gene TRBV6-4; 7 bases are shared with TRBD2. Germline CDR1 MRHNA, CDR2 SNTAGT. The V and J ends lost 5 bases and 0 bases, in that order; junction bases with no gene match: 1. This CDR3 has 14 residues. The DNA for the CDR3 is TGTGCCAGCAGTAGGACTAGCTCCTACAATGAGCAGTTCTTC. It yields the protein CASSRTSSYNEQFF.

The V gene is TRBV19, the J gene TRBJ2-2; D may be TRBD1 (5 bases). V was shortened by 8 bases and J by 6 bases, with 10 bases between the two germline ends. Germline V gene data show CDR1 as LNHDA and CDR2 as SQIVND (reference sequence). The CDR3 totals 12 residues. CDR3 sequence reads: CASSGLAGELFF. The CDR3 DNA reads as TGTGCCAGTTCAGGGTTGGCCGGGGAGCTGTTTTTT.

CDR3 sequence (DNA): TGTGCCACCAGCATAGGGGGCTACAATGAGCAGTTCTTC. Residues: CATSIGGYNEQFF. The chain has TRBV15 and TRBJ2-1; D perhaps matches TRBD1 (6 bases). V lost 4 bases and J 3 bases, leaving 7 bases between the germline ends. This CDR3 is 13 amino acids long. The germline V gene has CDR1 LNHNV and CDR2 YYDKDF (reference sequence).

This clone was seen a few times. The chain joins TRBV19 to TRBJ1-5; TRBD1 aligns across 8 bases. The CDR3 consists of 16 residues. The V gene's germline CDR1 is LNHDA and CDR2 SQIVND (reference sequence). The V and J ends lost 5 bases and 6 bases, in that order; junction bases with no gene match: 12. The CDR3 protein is CASSQMRQGAGQPQHF. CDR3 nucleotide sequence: TGTGCCAGTAGTCAGATGAGGCAGGGGGCAGGTCAGCCCCAGCATTTT.

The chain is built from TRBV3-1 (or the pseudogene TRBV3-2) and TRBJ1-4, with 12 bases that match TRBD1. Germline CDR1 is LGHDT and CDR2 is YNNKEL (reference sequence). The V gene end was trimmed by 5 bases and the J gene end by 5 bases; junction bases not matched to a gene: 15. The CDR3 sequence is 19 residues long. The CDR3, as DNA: TGTGCCAGCAGCTCAGACTTAACCGGGACAGGGGGCGGAAATGAAAAACTGTTTTTT. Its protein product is CASSSDLTGTGGGNEKLFF.

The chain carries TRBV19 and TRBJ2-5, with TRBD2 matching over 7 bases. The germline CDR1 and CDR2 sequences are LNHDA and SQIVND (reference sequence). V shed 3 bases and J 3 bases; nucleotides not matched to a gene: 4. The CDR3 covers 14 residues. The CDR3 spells CASSMASGKETQYF. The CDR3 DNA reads TGTGCCAGTAGTATGGCTAGCGGCAAAGAGACCCAGTACTTC. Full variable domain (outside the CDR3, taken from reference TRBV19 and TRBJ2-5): DGGITQSPKYLFRKEGQNVTLSCEQNLNHDAMYWYRQDPGQGLRLIYYSQIVNDFQKGDIAEGYSVSREKKESFPLTVTSAQKNPTAFYLCASSMASGKETQYFGPGTRLLVL.

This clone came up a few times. The DNA for the CDR3 is TGTGCCAGCAGTGAGGCTAGCGGACAAGAGACCCAGTACTTC. It translates to CASSEASGQETQYF. The chain combines TRBV11-2 with TRBJ2-5, with 7 bases fitting TRBD2. CDR1 and CDR2 from the germline V gene are SGHAT and FQNNGV. V was pared by 6 bases and J by 2 bases, with 6 bases of the junction left unmatched. CDR3 length equals 14 residues.

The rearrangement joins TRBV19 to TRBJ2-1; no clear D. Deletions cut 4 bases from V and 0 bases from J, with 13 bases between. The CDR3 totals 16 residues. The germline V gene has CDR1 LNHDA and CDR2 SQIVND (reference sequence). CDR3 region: CASSRILVSSYNEQFF. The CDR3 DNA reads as TGTGCCAGTAGTAGGATCCTTGTGAGCTCCTACAATGAGCAGTTCTTC.

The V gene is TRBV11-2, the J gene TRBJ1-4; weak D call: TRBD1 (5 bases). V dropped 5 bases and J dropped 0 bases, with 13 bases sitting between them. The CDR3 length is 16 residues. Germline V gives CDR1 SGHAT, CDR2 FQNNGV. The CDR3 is CASSHPGGPTNEKLFF. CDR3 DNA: TGTGCCAGCAGCCACCCCGGGGGTCCAACTAATGAAAAACTGTTTTTT.

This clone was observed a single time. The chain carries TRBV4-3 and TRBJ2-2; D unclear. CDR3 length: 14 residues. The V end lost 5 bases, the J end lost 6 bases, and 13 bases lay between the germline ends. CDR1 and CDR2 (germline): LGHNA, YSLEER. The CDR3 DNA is TGCGCCAGCAGCTCCAGAGTAGGGTCCGGGGAGCTGTTTTTT. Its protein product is CASSSRVGSGELFF.

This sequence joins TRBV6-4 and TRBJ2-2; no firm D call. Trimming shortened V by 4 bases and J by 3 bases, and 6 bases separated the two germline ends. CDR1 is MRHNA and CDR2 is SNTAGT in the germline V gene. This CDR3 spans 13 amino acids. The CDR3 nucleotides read TGTGCCAGCAGTGTGATTTACACCGGGGAGCTGTTTTTT. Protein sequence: CASSVIYTGELFF.

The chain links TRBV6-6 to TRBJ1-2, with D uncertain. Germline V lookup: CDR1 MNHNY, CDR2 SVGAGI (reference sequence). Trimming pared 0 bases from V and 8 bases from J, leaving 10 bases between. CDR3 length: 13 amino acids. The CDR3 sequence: CASSYSGSGGYTF. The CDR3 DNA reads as TGTGCCAGCAGTTACTCAGGGTCAGGCGGCTACACCTTC.

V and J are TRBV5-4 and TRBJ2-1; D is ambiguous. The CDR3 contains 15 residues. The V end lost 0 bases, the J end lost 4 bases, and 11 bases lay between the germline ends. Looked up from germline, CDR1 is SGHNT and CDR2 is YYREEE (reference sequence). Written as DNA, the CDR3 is TGTGCCAGCAGCTTGGTGACGGACGATTACAATGAGCAGTTCTTC. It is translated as CASSLVTDDYNEQFF.

The CDR3 protein is CASSFSQGRTLNEQFF. The CDR3 DNA sequence: TGTGCCAGCAGTTTCTCTCAGGGTAGAACATTAAATGAGCAGTTCTTC. The chain carries TRBV27 and TRBJ2-1, with D tentatively TRBD1 (5 bases). Looked up from germline, CDR1 is MNHEY and CDR2 is SMNVEV (reference sequence). This CDR3 has 16 residues. Trimming pared 3 bases from V and 7 bases from J, leaving 19 bases between.

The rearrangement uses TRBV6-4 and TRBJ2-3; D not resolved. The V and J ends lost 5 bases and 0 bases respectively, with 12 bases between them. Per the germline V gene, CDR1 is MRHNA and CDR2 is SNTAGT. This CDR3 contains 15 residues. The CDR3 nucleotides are TGTGCCAGCAGTTATGATGCATCTAGCACAGATACGCAGTATTTT. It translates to CASSYDASSTDTQYF.

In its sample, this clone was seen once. The CDR3 nucleotides read TGTGCCAGCAGCCCGACGGCTTTGTGGGAGCAGTACTTC. It is translated as CASSPTALWEQYF. The V and J genes are TRBV9 and TRBJ2-7, with unresolved D. Germline V gene data show CDR1 as SGDLS and CDR2 as YYNGEE. The length of the CDR3 is 13 residues. The V gene lost 4 bases and the J gene lost 7 bases, with 15 bases spanning the gap.

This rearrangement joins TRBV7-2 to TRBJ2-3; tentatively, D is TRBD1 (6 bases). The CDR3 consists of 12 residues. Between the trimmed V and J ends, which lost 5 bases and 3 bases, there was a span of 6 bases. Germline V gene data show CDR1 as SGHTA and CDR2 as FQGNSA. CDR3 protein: CASSRGTDTQYF. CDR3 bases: TGTGCCAGCAGCAGGGGGACAGATACGCAGTATTTT. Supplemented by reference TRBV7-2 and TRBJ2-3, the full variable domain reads GAGVSQSPSNKVTEKGKDVELRCDPISGHTALYWYRQSLGQGLEFLIYFQGNSAPDKSGLPSDRFSAERTGGSVSTLTIQRTQQEDSAVYLCASSRGTDTQYFGPGTRLTVL.

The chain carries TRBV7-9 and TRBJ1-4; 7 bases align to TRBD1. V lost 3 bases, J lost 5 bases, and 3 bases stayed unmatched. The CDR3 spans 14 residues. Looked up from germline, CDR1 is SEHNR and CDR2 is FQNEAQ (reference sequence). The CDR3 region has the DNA TGTGCCAGCAGCTTGGGACAGTTAAATGAAAAACTGTTTTTT. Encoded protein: CASSLGQLNEKLFF.